This T cell receptor (beta chain) was sequenced during a study of blood T cell repertoires in COVID-19. Study-wide context: Sources were T cells, B-cell-depleted T cells, or PBMCs; the material itself was cDNA or gDNA.

Adults between about 18 and 95 years of age took part from fewer than 30 US areas. Per the germline V gene, CDR1 is SGHRS and CDR2 is YFSETQ. The CDR3 contains 14 residues. Trimming took off 3 bases at V and 6 bases at J, with 16 bases between the two ends. Authors' data handling: Reference gene primer amplification in the assay estimated nucleated cell counts. Produced via immunoSEQ multiplex PCR; TCRdb's table is partial and in-frame only. V and J calls plus clone size are reproduced from that table; the DNA served to infer D and trimming. The sample lists about 280,000 clones; roughly four fifths were seen once.

V gene TRBV5-1 combines with J gene TRBJ2-7; D is perhaps TRBD2 (6 bases). The clonotype originates from a man between 35 and 55 years old who had been exposed to COVID-19. Sequenced material: PBMCs or T cells enriched from blood (not recorded which). CDR3 residues: CASSSSGTSGEQYF. The CDR3 DNA follows: TGCGCCAGCAGCTCCTCGGGGACTTCCGGCGAGCAGTACTTC.